The text below deals with one TCR beta chain. Its antigen is currently unknown. This entry belongs to a study of radiation and T cells in renal cell carcinoma. Study observations and caveats: From baseline, blood top tumor clonotypes peaked at 2 weeks post-radiation. Without pretreatment biopsies, baseline tumor clonotype presence was undetermined.

Sequencing used immunoSEQ multiplex PCR; TCRdb keeps in-frame clones, though not all of them. The data show 120,000 to 150,000 clones, 86% seen once. Time point defined: blood 4 weeks post-SBRT, at nephrectomy. Treatment specified: 15 Gy SBRT to primary tumor, nephrectomy 4 weeks later. Nephrectomy followed 15 Gy stereotactic body radiation by 4 weeks. This CDR3 contains 14 residues. V was clipped by 0 bases and J by 5 bases; unmatched bases: 2. The germline V gene has CDR1 SGHRS and CDR2 YFSETQ. The sequences come from blood, collected from a patient whose treatment included radiotherapy and nephrectomy. The sequence came from a woman in her 50s with renal cell carcinoma. The V gene is TRBV5-1, the J gene TRBJ1-1, with TRBD1 matching 9 bases. The CDR3 sequence: CASSLEDRGTEAFF. In DNA, the CDR3 is TGCGCCAGCAGCTTGGAGGACAGGGGAACTGAAGCTTTCTTT.